This TCR beta chain derives from a study of CD8+CD57+ T cells in acquired aplastic anemia. Study background: Around 11 million reads were obtained on average for healthy donor CD4+ cells.

TCR beta VDJ and CDR3 profiling used genomic DNA as template. TCRdb fed the reads into MiXCR, producing one record per CDR3 protein. The sample contains some 410,000 distinct CDR3 sequences, 65% to 80% of which appear only once. Study-level results: The number of CD8+ CDR3 sequences shared by patients and controls was roughly 30.

The ends were cut back, 0 bases at V and 0 bases at J, with 17 bases in the middle. The CDR3 consists of 18 residues. Germline V CDR1 and CDR2: SGHAT, FQDESV (reference sequence). This clonotype was picked up many times. The target antigen is unknown. The genes are TRBV11-1 and TRBJ1-2, with no clear D. This sequence was found in a human donor in good health, serving as a control. Material for sequencing was sorted CD4+, CD8+, or CD8+CD57+ T cells (not recorded which) from PBMCs. The CDR3 DNA is TGTGCCAGCAGCTTAGCCGCGGTGGGTACGATCTCTAACTATGGCTACACCTTC. The encoded protein is CASSLAAVGTISNYGYTF.